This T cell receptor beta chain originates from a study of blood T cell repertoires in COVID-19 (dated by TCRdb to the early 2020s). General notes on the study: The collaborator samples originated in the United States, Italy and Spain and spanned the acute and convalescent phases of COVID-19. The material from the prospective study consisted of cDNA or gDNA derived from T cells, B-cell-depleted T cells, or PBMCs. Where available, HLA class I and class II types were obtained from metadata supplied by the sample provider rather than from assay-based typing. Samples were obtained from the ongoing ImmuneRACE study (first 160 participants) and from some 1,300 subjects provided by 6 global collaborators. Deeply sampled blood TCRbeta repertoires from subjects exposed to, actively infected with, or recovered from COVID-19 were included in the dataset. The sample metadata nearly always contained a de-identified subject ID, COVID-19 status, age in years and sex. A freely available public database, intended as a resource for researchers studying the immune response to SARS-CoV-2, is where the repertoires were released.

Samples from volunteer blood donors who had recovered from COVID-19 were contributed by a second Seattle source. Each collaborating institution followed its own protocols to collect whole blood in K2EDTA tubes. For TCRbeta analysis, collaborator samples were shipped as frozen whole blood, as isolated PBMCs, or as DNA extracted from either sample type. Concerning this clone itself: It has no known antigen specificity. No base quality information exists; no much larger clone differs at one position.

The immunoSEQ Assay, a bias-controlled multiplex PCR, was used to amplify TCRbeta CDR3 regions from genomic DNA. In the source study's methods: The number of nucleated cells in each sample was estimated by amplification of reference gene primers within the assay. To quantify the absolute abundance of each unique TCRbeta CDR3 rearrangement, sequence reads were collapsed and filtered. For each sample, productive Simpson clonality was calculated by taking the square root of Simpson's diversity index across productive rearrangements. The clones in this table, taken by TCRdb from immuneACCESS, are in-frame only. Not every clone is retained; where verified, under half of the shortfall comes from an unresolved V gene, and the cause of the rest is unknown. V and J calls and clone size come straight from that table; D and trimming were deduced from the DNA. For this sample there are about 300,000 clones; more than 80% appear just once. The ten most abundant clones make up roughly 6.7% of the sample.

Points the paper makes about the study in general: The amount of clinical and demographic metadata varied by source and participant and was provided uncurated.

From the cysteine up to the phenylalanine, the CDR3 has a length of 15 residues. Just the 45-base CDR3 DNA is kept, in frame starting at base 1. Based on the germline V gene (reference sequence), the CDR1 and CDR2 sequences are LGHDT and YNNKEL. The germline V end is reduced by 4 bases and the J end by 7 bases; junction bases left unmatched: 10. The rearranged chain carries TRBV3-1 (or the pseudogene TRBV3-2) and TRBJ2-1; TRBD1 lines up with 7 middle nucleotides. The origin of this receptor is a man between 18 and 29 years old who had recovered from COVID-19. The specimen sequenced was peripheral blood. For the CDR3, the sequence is CASSLRTGKRNEQFF. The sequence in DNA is TGTGCCAGCAGCCTACGGACAGGAAAGAGGAATGAGCAGTTCTTC.